Each of the 7 T cell receptor beta chains below was sequenced from the same sample in a study of cytomegalovirus exposure and HLA in healthy donors. The study ran its PCR with 60 Vbeta and 13 Jbeta primers. Profiled with immunoSEQ multiplex PCR; TCRdb holds only in-frame clones, not every one. The sample holds some 150,000 clones. Material for sequencing was PBMCs. Receptors originate from a woman aged 18-30 years in good health and CMV-seropositive.

The genes are TRBV10-3 and TRBJ2-5; 15 bases are shared with TRBD2. Looked up from germline, CDR1 is ENHRY and CDR2 is SYGVKD. This CDR3 contains 18 residues. Unmatched junction bases numbered 14, after V lost 7 bases and J lost 5 bases. This CDR3 is CAITSGLAGGPPHETQYF. The CDR3 coding sequence is TGTGCCATCACCTCTGGACTAGCGGGAGGGCCCCCTCATGAGACCCAGTACTTC.

This chain's CDR3 is CAISLQLNTGELFF. The CDR3, as DNA: TGTGCCATCAGCCTACAGTTGAACACCGGGGAGCTGTTTTTT. The chain is built from TRBV10-3 and TRBJ2-2; no definite D call. CDR1 and CDR2 from the germline V gene are ENHRY and SYGVKD. This CDR3 contains 14 residues. Trimming pared 6 bases from V and 1 base from J, leaving 9 bases between.

This sequence joins TRBV7-2 and TRBJ1-6; 9 bases are a match to TRBD1. V gave up 2 bases and J gave up 6 bases; unmatched junction bases: 5. The CDR3 is 16 residues long. Germline loops: CDR1 SGHTA, CDR2 FQGNSA. The DNA for the CDR3 is TGTGCCAGCAGCTTATCACAGGGGGCCGGTAATTCACCCCTCCACTTT. This sequence encodes CASSLSQGAGNSPLHF.

The chain is built from TRBV7-2 and TRBJ1-4; D unresolved. The V and J ends lost 5 bases and 6 bases respectively, with 10 bases between them. Looked up from germline, CDR1 is SGHTA and CDR2 is FQGNSA. The CDR3 runs 13 residues. The CDR3 is CASSPNRDEKLFF. The CDR3, as DNA: TGTGCCAGCAGCCCGAACAGAGATGAAAAACTGTTTTTT. The variable domain in full, completed from reference TRBV7-2 and TRBJ1-4, reads GAGVSQSPSNKVTEKGKDVELRCDPISGHTALYWYRQSLGQGLEFLIYFQGNSAPDKSGLPSDRFSAERTGGSVSTLTIQRTQQEDSAVYLCASSPNRDEKLFFGSGTQLSVL.

The rearrangement uses TRBV6-1 and TRBJ1-1, with 7 positions matching TRBD1. The CDR3 totals 13 residues. After removal of 6 bases from V and 10 bases from J, the junction contained 11 bases not matched to a gene. The germline V gene has CDR1 MNHNS and CDR2 SASEGT. The CDR3 loop is CASSDRTGLGAFF. Written as DNA, the CDR3 is TGTGCCAGCAGCGACAGGACAGGCCTTGGAGCTTTCTTT.

The chain uses TRBV29-1 and TRBJ1-6; D remains unclear. This CDR3 is built from 14 residues. Germline loops: CDR1 SQVTM, CDR2 ANQGSEA. The ends were cut back, 3 bases at V and 9 bases at J, with 15 bases in the middle. CDR3 nucleotides: TGCAGCGTTGAGGAGGGCCCTATAGGTTCACCCCTCCACTTT. Its translation: CSVEEGPIGSPLHF.

V is TRBV2 and J is TRBJ1-2; possibly TRBD1 for D (6 bases). In germline, CDR1 is SNHLY, CDR2 FYNNEI. Trimming shortened V by 6 bases and J by 4 bases, and 12 bases separated the two germline ends. The CDR3 is 13 residues long. The CDR3: CASRQGRSYGYTF. CDR3 coding DNA: TGTGCCAGCAGACAGGGCAGGAGCTATGGCTACACCTTC.